This T cell receptor beta chain was identified in a study of T cells after yellow fever vaccination. The V and J ends lost 1 base and 4 bases respectively, with 10 bases between them. CDR1 is LGHNA and CDR2 is YSLEER in the germline V gene. The length of the CDR3 is 14 residues. This clonotype has only a few counts. Its antigen is currently unknown. Study outcomes and limitations: In post-booster samples, most primary-vaccination clones reappeared (approximately 95% CD4, 70% to 90% CD8).

5'RACE template switching added a universal primer site and UMIs to TCR cDNA. Using its own MiXCR run on the 5' RACE reads, TCRdb lists one record per CDR3 protein. The sample includes hundreds of thousands of distinct CDR3 sequences, 11% seen only once; the top ten take 18%. J is TRBJ1-1 and V is TRBV4-3, with D perhaps TRBD1 (6 bases). The receptor was isolated from a man aged 18 to 30 who received the YFV17D yellow fever vaccine. This specimen consisted of PBMCs, obtained on the day of the first yellow fever vaccination. The CDR3 reads CASSQVGQSTEAFF. The CDR3 bases are TGCGCCAGCAGCCAAGTAGGACAGAGCACTGAAGCTTTCTTT.